This T cell receptor beta chain is from a study of cytomegalovirus exposure and HLA in healthy donors. Findings and limits, study-wide: Cytomegalovirus status, reportedly, was diagnosed with high specificity and sensitivity by the classifier. The authors listed roughly 150 TCR beta chains as cytomegalovirus-associated.

Using immunoSEQ multiplex PCR, the repertoire was profiled, and TCRdb retains in-frame clones only, with some absent. The sample has some 290,000 clones, approximately 91% seen once. As for this clone: Its antigen is currently unknown.

CDR1 is MDHEN and CDR2 is SYDVKM in the germline V gene. V was trimmed by 8 bases and J by 5 bases, leaving 9 bases between them. The CDR3 covers 12 residues. These donors were members of the approximately 120-subject validation cohort, a group separate from the roughly 670-subject first cohort. The source material was PBMCs. The chain links TRBV28 to TRBJ2-2; D ambiguous. This sequence originates from a man between 25 and 39 years old in good health and CMV-seronegative. The CDR3: CASLELTGELFF. In DNA form, the CDR3 reads TGTGCCAGCCTGGAGTTGACCGGGGAGCTGTTTTTT. Supplemented by reference TRBV28 and TRBJ2-2, the full variable domain reads DVKVTQSSRYLVKRTGEKVFLECVQDMDHENMFWYRQDPGLGLRLIYFSYDVKMKEKGDIPEGYSVSREKKERFSLILESASTNQTSMYLCASLELTGELFFGEGSRLTVL.